This is a list of T cell receptor beta chains from one sample in a study of blood T cell repertoires in COVID-19. Generated by immunoSEQ multiplex PCR, the TCRdb table keeps only in-frame clones and is missing some. The table lists 120,000 or so clones, about 79% of them singletons. The sequencing sample was made of peripheral blood. The source of these receptors is a man aged 40-49 years with active or convalescent COVID-19. Both conserved end residues are part of each CDR3. The D gene is left open where the match is weak. Rows give clone size only sometimes, using once, few, many, or a class for an expanded clone.

TRBJ1-2	TRBV6-4	.	TRBD1	TGTGCCAGCAGTGACTCGACAGGGGGCTATGGCTACACCTTC	CASSDSTGGYGYTF
TRBJ1-1	TRBV5-1	.	.	TGCGCCAGCACCCCCGACGGGAACAGAGCATTTCAGTTGGCTTTCTTT	CASTPDGNRAFQLAFF
TRBJ1-4	TRBV5-4	.	TRBD1	TGTGCCAGCAGCTCCTCCGGGACAGGGGCTGAAAAACTGTTTTTT	CASSSSGTGAEKLFF
TRBJ2-3	TRBV2	.	.	TGTGCCAGCAGTTTTACTACTACGCAGTATTTT	CASSFTTTQYF
TRBJ2-7	TRBV6-5	once	.	TGTGCCAGCAGACCACAGCTCCCCACTCACGAGCAGTACTTC	CASRPQLPTHEQYF
TRBJ1-1	TRBV11-3	.	TRBD1	TGTGCCAGCAGCTCCCGACAGGGTGATGGCACTGAAGCTTTCTTT	CASSSRQGDGTEAFF
TRBJ1-2	TRBV5-1	.	TRBD1	TGCGCCAGCAGCTTGGATTCGTCGGGACAGGGGGCTTTTGGCTACACCTTC	CASSLDSSGQGAFGYTF
TRBJ2-1	TRBV18	.	.	TGTGCCAGCTCACCACGGGCTAGCGTTACCTACAATGAGCAGTTCTTC	CASSPRASVTYNEQFF
TRBJ2-7	TRBV9	once	.	TGTGCCAGCAGCGTAGGGCAGGGTACCGGCGAGCAGTACTTC	CASSVGQGTGEQYF
TRBJ1-5	TRBV6-5	.	.	TGTGCCAGCAGTTACCTTCAGGGGCAGCCCCAGCATTTT	CASSYLQGQPQHF
TRBJ1-4	TRBV19	.	.	TGTGCCAGTAGTCCGGGGTCCACGACTAATGAAAAACTGTTTTTT	CASSPGSTTNEKLFF